The clone carrying this TCR beta chain was detected many times. The target antigen is unknown. This sample was taken from a study of T-cell reconstitution after alpha-beta-depleted transplantation in children. Per germline, CDR1 SGHRS and CDR2 YFSETQ. V lost 5 bases and J lost 2; bases outside the gene matches: 10. The CDR3 has 15 amino acids. The study's findings and limits: There were some patients whose high TCRbeta diversity at day 60 came from surviving recipient T cells and thymic progenitors. Newly made T cells mostly supplied T-cell counts and diversity one year after transplant.

TCRbeta library preparation incorporated unique molecular identifiers. MiXCR, run by TCRdb on the PCR reads, gives a single entry per CDR3 protein. The table has around 300,000 distinct CDR3 sequences, about 9.9% seen once. The chain couples TRBV5-1 to TRBJ2-7; TRBD1 agrees at 7 bases. Sequenced material: peripheral blood, taken 180 days after TCRalphabeta/CD19-depleted stem cell transplant. The TCR was taken from a male patient aged 2 to 9 who had a stem cell transplant for chronic granulomatous disease, so the T cells may come from the graft donor. CDR3 in amino acids: CASRPGQIKTYEQYF. CDR3 coding DNA: TGCGCCAGCAGACCGGGACAGATAAAAACCTACGAGCAGTACTTC.